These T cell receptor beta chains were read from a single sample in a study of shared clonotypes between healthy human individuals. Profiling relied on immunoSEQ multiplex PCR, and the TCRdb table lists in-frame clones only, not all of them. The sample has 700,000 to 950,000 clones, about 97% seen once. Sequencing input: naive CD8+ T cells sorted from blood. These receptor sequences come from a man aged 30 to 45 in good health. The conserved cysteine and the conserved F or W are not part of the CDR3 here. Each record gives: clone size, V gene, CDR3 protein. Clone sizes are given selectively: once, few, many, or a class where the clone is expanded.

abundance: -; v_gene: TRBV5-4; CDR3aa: ASSPTGTAMSLDGIQY
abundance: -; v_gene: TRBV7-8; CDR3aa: ASSNRELAGELF
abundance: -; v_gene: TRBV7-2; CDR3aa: ASSSPREYTIY
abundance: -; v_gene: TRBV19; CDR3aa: ASSMPPSFNYNEQF
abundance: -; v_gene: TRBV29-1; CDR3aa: SVFPEAF
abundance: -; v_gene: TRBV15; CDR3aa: ATSMGANSGNTIY
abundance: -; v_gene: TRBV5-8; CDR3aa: ASSFRDRQDTEAF
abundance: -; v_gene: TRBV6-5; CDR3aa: ASSSPGYTEAF
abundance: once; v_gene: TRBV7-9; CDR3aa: ASLGLETQY
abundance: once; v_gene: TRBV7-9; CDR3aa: ASSLIQGISETQY
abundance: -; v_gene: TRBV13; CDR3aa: ASSLEQAWYGGYT
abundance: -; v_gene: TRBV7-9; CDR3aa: ASSSALAGEATDTQY
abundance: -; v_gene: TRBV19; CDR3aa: ASSGDSYEQY
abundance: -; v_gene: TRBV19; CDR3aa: ASSPGPIYGYT
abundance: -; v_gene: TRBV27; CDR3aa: ASSFFSGRNEQF
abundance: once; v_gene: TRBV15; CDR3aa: ATSSTPGLAGGPGTGELF
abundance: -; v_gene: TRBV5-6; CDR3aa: ASSLWAASTDTQY
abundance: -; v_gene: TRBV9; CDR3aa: ASSASPTGLDNEQF
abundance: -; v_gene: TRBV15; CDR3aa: ATSRDRGYGYT
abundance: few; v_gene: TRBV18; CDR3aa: ASSPGTTTDTQY
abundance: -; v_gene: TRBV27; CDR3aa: ASSPTTSGSFSYEQY
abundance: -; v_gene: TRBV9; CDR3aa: ASSGGRQETQY
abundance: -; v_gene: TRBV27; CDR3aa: ASSSAGQMREQY
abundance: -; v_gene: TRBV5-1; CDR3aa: ASSLAGGQQETQY
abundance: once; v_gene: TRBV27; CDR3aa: ASSSLDTQY
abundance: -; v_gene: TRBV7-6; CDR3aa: ASSLGRFYEQY
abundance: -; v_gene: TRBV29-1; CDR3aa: SVEGRGYEQY
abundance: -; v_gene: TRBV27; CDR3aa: ASSLIGGTALRGGYT
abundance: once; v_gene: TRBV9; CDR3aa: ASSVELATFNEQF
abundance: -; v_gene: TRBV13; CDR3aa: ASGTAGGEQY
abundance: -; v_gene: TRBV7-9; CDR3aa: ASRPAGDTQY
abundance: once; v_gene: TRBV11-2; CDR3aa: ASSPEGGLTQETQY
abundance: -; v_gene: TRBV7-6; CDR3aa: ASSLVSEGRRY
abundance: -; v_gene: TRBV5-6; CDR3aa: ASSLGRGQETQY
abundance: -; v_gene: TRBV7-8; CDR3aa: ASSLGLASYEQY
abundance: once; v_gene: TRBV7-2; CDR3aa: ASSPLAGGTDTQY
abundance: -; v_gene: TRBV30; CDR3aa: AWSTDNYMNTEAF
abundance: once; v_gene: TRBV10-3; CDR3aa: AINPDRGISGANVLT